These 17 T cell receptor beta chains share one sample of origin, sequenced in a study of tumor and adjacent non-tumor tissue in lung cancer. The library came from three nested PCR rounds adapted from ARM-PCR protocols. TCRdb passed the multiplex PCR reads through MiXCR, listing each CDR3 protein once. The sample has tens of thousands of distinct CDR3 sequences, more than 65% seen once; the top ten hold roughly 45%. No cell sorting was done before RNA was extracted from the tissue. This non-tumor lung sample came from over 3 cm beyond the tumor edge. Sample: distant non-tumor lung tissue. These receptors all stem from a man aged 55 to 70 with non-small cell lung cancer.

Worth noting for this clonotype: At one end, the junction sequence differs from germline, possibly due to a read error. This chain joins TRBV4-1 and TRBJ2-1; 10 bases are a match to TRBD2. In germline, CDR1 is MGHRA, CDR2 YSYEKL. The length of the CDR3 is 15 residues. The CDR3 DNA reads TGTGCCAGCAGCCCGGGACTAGCGAGAGGGGTTGAGCAGTTCTTC. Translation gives CASSPGLARGVEQFF.

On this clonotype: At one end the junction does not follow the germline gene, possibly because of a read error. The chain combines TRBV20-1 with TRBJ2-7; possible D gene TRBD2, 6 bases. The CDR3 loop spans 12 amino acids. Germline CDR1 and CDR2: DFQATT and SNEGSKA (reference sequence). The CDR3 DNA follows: TGCAGTGCCCAAGGGGCGGACTACGAGCAGTATTTC. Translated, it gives CSAQGADYEQYF.

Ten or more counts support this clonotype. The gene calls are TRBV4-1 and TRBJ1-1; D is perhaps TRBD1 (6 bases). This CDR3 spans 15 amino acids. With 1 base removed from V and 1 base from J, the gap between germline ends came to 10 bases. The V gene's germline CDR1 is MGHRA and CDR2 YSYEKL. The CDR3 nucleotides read TGCGCCAGCAGCCAAGGCCAGGGGTGGAACACTGAAGCTTTCTTT. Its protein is CASSQGQGWNTEAFF.

The CDR3, as DNA: TGCGCCAGCAGCGACTTACTAGCGGGAGGGCCGGGTAAGCCGTTCTTC. This encodes CASSDLLAGGPGKPFF. The chain links TRBV4-1 to TRBJ2-1, with 13 positions matching TRBD2. The V gene's germline CDR1 is MGHRA and CDR2 YSYEKL. The CDR3 has 16 residues. Losses at the gene ends were 5 bases for V and 15 bases for J; bases not matched to a gene: 16.

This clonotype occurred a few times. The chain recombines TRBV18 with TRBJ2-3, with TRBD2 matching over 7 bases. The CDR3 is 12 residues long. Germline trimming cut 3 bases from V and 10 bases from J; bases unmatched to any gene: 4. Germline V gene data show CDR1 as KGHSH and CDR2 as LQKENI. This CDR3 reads CASSPAREAQYF. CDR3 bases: TGTGCCAGCTCACCGGCCCGGGAGGCGCAGTATTTT. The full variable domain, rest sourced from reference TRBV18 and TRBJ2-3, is NAGVMQNPRHLVRRRGQEARLRCSPMKGHSHVYWYRQLPEEGLKFMVYLQKENIIDESGMPKERFSAEFPKEGPSILRIQQVVRGDSAAYFCASSPAREAQYFGPGTRLTVL.

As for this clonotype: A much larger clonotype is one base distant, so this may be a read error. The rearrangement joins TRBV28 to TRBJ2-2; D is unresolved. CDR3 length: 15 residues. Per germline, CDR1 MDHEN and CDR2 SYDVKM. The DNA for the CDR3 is TGTACCAGCAGTTTAGAAGGGATGAACACCGGGGAGCTGTTTTTT. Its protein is CTSSLEGMNTGELFF.

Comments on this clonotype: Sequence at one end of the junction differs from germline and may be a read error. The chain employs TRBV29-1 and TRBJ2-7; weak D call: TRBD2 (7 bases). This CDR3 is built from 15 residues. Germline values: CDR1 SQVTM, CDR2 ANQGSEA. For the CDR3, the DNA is TGCAGGGTTGAACCGGGGGGCGAGGGGACTTACGAGCAGTACTTC. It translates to CRVEPGGEGTYEQYF.

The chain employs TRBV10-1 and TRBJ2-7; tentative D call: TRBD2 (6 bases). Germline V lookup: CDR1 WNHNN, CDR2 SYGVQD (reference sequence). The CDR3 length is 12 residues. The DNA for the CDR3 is TGCACTAGCAGTGAGTTGAGAGACGAGCAGTACTTC. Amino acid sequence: CTSSELRDEQYF.

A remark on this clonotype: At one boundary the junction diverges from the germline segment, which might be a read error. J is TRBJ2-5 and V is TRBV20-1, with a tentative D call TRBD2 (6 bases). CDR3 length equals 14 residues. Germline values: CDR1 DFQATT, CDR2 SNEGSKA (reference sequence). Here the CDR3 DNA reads TGCGGTGCTAGAGTCGGGAGTTCTGAAGAGACCCAGTACTTC. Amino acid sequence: CGARVGSSEETQYF.

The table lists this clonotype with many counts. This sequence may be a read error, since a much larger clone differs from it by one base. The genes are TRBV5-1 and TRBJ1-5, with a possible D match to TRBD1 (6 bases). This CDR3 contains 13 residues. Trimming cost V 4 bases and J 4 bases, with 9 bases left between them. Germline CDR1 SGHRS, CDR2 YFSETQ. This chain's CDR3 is CASSKDRNQPQHF. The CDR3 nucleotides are TGCGCCAGCAGCAAAGACAGGAATCAGCCCCAGCATTTT.

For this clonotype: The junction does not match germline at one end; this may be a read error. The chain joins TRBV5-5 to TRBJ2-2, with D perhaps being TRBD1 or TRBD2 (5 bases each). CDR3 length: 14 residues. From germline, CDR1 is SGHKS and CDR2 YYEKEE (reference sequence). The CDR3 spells CASSGGFLAGKLFF. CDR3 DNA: TGTGCCAGCAGCGGGGGTTTTTTGGCCGGGAAGCTGTTTTTT.

The CDR3: CASSPASGSPQETQYF. The CDR3, as DNA: TGTGCCAGCAGCCCGGCTAGCGGGAGCCCTCAAGAGACCCAGTACTTC. The rearrangement uses TRBV11-1 and TRBJ2-5, with 10 bases aligning to TRBD2. After removal of 5 bases from V and 2 bases from J, the junction contained 8 bases not matched to a gene. This CDR3 has 16 amino acids. Germline CDR1 is SGHAT and CDR2 is FQDESV (reference sequence).

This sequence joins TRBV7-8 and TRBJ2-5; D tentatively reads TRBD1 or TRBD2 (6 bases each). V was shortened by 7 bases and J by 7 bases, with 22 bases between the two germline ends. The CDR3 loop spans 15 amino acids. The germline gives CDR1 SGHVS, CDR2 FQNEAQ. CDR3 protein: CASIPGAGDGGTQYF. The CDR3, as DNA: TGTGCCAGCATTCCGGGGGCAGGGGACGGAGGGACCCAGTACTTC.

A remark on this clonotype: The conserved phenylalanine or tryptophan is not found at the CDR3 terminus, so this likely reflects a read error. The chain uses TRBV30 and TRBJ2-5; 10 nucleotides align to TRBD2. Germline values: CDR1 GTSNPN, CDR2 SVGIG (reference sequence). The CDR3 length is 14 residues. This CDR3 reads CACSGLAGAETQYS. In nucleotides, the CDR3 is TGTGCCTGTAGTGGCCTAGCGGGAGCGGAGACCCAGTACTCA.

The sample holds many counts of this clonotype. CDR3 protein: CALSSSGETQYF. The CDR3 region has the DNA TGTGCCCTTTCCTCGAGCGGAGAGACCCAGTACTTC. The chain has TRBV10-3 and TRBJ2-5; D might be TRBD2 (5 bases). This CDR3 has 12 amino acids. Germline assignment: CDR1 ENHRY and CDR2 SYGVKD. V gave up 11 bases and J gave up 4 bases, with 14 bases separating them.

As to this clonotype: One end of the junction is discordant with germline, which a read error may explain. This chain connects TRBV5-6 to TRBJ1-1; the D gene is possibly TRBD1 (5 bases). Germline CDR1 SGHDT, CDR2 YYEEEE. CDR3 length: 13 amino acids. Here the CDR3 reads CVTSEWGNSEAFF. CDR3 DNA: TGCGTCACCTCGGAGTGGGGGAACAGTGAAGCTTTCTTT.

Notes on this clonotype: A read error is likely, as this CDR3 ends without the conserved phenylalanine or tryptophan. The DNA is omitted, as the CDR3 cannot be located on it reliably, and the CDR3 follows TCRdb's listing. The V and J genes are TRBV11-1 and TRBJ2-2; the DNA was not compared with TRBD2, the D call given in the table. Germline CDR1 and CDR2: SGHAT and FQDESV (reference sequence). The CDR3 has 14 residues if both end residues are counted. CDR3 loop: CASNYTSGTWELLY.